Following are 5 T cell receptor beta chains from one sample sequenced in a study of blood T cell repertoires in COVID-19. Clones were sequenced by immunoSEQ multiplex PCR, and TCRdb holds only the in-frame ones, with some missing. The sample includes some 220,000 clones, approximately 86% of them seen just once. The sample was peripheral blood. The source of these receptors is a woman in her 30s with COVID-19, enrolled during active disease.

DNA for the CDR3: TGTGCCAGCTCACCATCTTGGGCTAGCGGCACAGATACGCAGTATTTT. Its protein is CASSPSWASGTDTQYF. The chain recombines TRBV18 with TRBJ2-3; D perhaps matches TRBD2 (6 bases). The length of the CDR3 is 16 residues. Trimming cost V 2 bases and J 1 base, with 13 bases left between them. CDR1 is KGHSH and CDR2 is LQKENI in the germline V gene.

The CDR3 DNA follows: TGTGCCAGCAGTTCCAGGTTTGCCGGGGAGCTGTTTTTT. Its translation is CASSSRFAGELFF. The rearrangement links TRBV6-5 to TRBJ2-2; D is unclear. The CDR3 contains 13 residues. Germline V gene data show CDR1 as MNHEY and CDR2 as SVGAGI. V was clipped by 4 bases and J by 6 bases, with 9 bases between them.

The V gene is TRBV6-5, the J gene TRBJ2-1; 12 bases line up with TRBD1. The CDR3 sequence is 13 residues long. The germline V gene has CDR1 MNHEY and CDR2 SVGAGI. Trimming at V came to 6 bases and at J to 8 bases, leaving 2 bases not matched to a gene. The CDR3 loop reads CASRGQGAYEQFF. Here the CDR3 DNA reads TGTGCCAGCAGGGGACAGGGGGCATATGAGCAGTTCTTC.

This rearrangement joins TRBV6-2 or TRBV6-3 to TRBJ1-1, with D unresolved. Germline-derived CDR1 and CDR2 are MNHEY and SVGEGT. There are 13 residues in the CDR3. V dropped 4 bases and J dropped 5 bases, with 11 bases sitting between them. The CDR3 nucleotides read TGTGCCAGCAGTTCAGTAATCCGAACTGAAGCTTTCTTT. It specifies CASSSVIRTEAFF.

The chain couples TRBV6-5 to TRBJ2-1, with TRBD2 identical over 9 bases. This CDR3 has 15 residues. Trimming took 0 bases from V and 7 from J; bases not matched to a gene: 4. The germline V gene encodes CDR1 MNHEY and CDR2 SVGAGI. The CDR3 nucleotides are TGTGCCAGCAGTTACTCTGGTCTAGCGGGAAATGAGCAGTTCTTC. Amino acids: CASSYSGLAGNEQFF.